Shown below are 28 T cell receptor beta chains from a single sample sequenced in a study of T cells after yellow fever vaccination. MiXCR, run by TCRdb on the 5' RACE reads, gives a single entry per CDR3 protein. Seen here are hundreds of thousands of distinct CDR3 sequences, approximately 13% observed once, and the top ten hold over 12%. Sample: PBMCs, taken on the day of the yellow fever booster vaccination. The receptors come from a man aged 25-40 years who received the YFV17D yellow fever vaccine.

This clonotype was counted only a few times. Written as DNA, the CDR3 is TGCAGCGTTTGGAACCAGGGACGCACAGATACGCAGTATTTT. Protein: CSVWNQGRTDTQYF. The chain carries TRBV29-1 and TRBJ2-3; tentatively, D is TRBD1 or TRBD2 (5 bases each). Germline CDR1 and CDR2: SQVTM and ANQGSEA. Trimming removed 5 bases at V and 1 base at J, with 13 bases between. The CDR3 loop spans 14 amino acids.

This clonotype was picked up a small number of times. This chain joins TRBV6-2 or TRBV6-3 and TRBJ2-7; the D is unclear. The germline V gene encodes CDR1 MNHEY and CDR2 SVGEGT. The CDR3 runs to 13 residues. V was cut by 3 bases and J by 2 bases, with 8 bases left in between. The CDR3 nucleotides read TGTGCCAGCAGTTATTCAGGAACCTACGAGCAGTACTTC. This translates into CASSYSGTYEQYF.

This clonotype came up a few times. The chain carries TRBV7-9 and TRBJ2-1; the D call may be TRBD1 or TRBD2 (6 bases each). Trimming took 7 bases from V and 7 from J, leaving 23 bases between them. This CDR3 region has 16 residues. Germline lookup yields CDR1 SEHNR and CDR2 FQNEAQ (reference sequence). In nucleotides, the CDR3 is TGTGCCAGCATCCGAGGGGGGTCCGGACTCACGAATGAGCAGTTCTTC. Its protein product is CASIRGGSGLTNEQFF. The full variable domain, completed using reference TRBV7-9 and TRBJ2-1, is DTGVSQNPRHKITKRGQNVTFRCDPISEHNRLYWYRQTLGQGPEFLTYFQNEAQLEKSRLLSDRFSAERPKGSFSTLEIQRTEQGDSAMYLCASIRGGSGLTNEQFFGPGTRLTVL.

The chain has TRBV5-4 and TRBJ1-5; D is possibly TRBD1 (5 bases). This CDR3 is 14 amino acids long. Trimming took 4 bases from V and 5 from J, leaving 13 bases between them. The germline V gene has CDR1 SGHNT and CDR2 YYREEE (reference sequence). The DNA for the CDR3 is TGTGCCAGCAGCACCTCGGGGGAGGATCAGCCCCAGCATTTT. Protein: CASSTSGEDQPQHF.

V and J are TRBV28 and TRBJ1-1; D gene unclear. This CDR3 region has 13 residues. CDR1 is MDHEN and CDR2 is SYDVKM in the germline V gene. Between the trimmed V and J ends, which lost 6 bases and 3 bases, there was a span of 11 bases. The CDR3 region has the DNA TGTGCCAGCAGATCAACATTGTACACTGAAGCTTTCTTT. As protein: CASRSTLYTEAFF. The variable domain in full, completed from reference TRBV28 and TRBJ1-1, reads DVKVTQSSRYLVKRTGEKVFLECVQDMDHENMFWYRQDPGLGLRLIYFSYDVKMKEKGDIPEGYSVSREKKERFSLILESASTNQTSMYLCASRSTLYTEAFFGQGTRLTVV.

The rearrangement links TRBV20-1 to TRBJ2-3; D possibly corresponds to TRBD2 (5 bases). V shed 0 bases and J shed 3 bases, with 13 bases lying between them. Per the germline V gene, CDR1 is DFQATT and CDR2 is SNEGSKA (reference sequence). CDR3 length: 15 residues. CDR3 DNA: TGCAGTGCTAGAGAAGGCGGGCCCGCGACAGATACGCAGTATTTT. Amino acids: CSAREGGPATDTQYF.

This clonotype was observed a few times. DNA for the CDR3: TGCAGCCTAGTGGTGGGGACTGGAAGCAGGAAGCAGTTCTTC. Translating it yields CSLVVGTGSRKQFF. The J gene is TRBJ2-1, the V gene TRBV29-1, with a possible D match to TRBD2 (6 bases). Trimming left V 8 bases short and J 11 bases short, with 25 bases between. CDR1 and CDR2 (germline): SQVTM, ANQGSEA. This CDR3 is 14 amino acids long.

This clonotype was seen many times. The V call is TRBV7-2, the J call TRBJ2-7; D gene uncertain. Trimming stripped 1 base from V and 0 bases from J, with 10 bases between. This CDR3 comprises 15 residues. Germline CDR1 SGHTA, CDR2 FQGNSA. DNA of the CDR3: TGTGCCAGCAGCTTAGATCCGGGTTCCTCCTACGAGCAGTACTTC. Protein product: CASSLDPGSSYEQYF. The complete variable domain, with remaining parts taken from reference TRBV7-2 and TRBJ2-7, reads GAGVSQSPSNKVTEKGKDVELRCDPISGHTALYWYRQSLGQGLEFLIYFQGNSAPDKSGLPSDRFSAERTGGSVSTLTIQRTQQEDSAVYLCASSLDPGSSYEQYFGPGTRLTVT.

The rearrangement uses TRBV30 and TRBJ2-7; 12 nucleotides align to TRBD2. There are 15 residues in the CDR3. Germline CDR1 GTSNPN, CDR2 SVGIG (reference sequence). Unmatched junction bases numbered 7, after V lost 6 bases and J lost 1 base. The CDR3 sequence: CACSPLAGGSYEQYF. The DNA for the CDR3 is TGTGCCTGCAGCCCACTAGCGGGGGGATCCTACGAGCAGTACTTC. Using reference TRBV30 and TRBJ2-7 for the parts outside the CDR3, the full variable domain is SQTIHQWPATLVQPVGSPLSLECTVEGTSNPNLYWYRQAAGRGLQLLFYSVGIGQISSEVPQNLSASRPQDRQFILSSKKLLLSDSGFYLCACSPLAGGSYEQYFGPGTRLTVT.

The chain carries TRBV7-8 and TRBJ2-7; the match to TRBD2 covers 7 bases. Germline loops: CDR1 SGHVS, CDR2 FQNEAQ. With V trimmed by 7 bases and J by 1 base, 13 bases remained unmatched. The CDR3 is made up of 16 amino acids. CDR3 DNA sequence: TGTGCCAGCAACCCCAGCCCCGCGGGAGTTTCCTACGAGCAGTACTTC. Its translation: CASNPSPAGVSYEQYF.

This clonotype was found a few times. The genes are TRBV29-1 and TRBJ1-2; 10 bases are a match to TRBD1. Germline loops: CDR1 SQVTM, CDR2 ANQGSEA. CDR3 length: 13 amino acids. V trimming: 4 bases; J trimming: 7 bases; junction bases outside the gene matches: 6. CDR3 DNA: TGCAGCGTTGCAGACAGGGGGCTCTTTGGCTACACCTTC. As protein: CSVADRGLFGYTF.

The chain has TRBV4-3 and TRBJ1-1; 8 positions match TRBD1. Germline V lookup: CDR1 LGHNA, CDR2 YSLEER. This CDR3 contains 16 residues. Germline trimming cut 2 bases from V and 6 bases from J; bases unmatched to any gene: 11. CDR3 sequence: CASSQLYSGGFAEAFF. The CDR3 DNA follows: TGCGCCAGCAGCCAACTGTATTCAGGGGGCTTCGCTGAAGCTTTCTTT.

This clonotype was found a few times. V gene TRBV20-1 combines with J gene TRBJ2-1, with D perhaps matching TRBD2 (5 bases). V was cut by 0 bases and J by 6 bases, with 12 bases left in between. Germline V gene lookup returns CDR1 DFQATT and CDR2 SNEGSKA (reference sequence). The CDR3 is 14 amino acids. The CDR3 bases are TGCAGTGCTAGAGATCGGGGTTCCGCCAATGAGCAGTTCTTC. Its translation is CSARDRGSANEQFF.

V is TRBV5-1 and J is TRBJ2-2, with D unclear. The CDR3 covers 18 residues. Germline CDR1 SGHRS, CDR2 YFSETQ. Trimming took off 0 bases at V and 3 bases at J, with 18 bases between the two ends. CDR3 sequence: CASSLGTGQAGYTGELFF. The CDR3 nucleotides are TGCGCCAGCAGCTTGGGGACGGGTCAGGCTGGTTACACCGGGGAGCTGTTTTTT. Full variable domain (outside the CDR3, taken from reference TRBV5-1 and TRBJ2-2): KAGVTQTPRYLIKTRGQQVTLSCSPISGHRSVSWYQQTPGQGLQFLFEYFSETQRNKGNFPGRFSGRQFSNSRSEMNVSTLELGDSALYLCASSLGTGQAGYTGELFFGEGSRLTVL.

At least ten counts were recorded for this clonotype. The J gene is TRBJ1-5, the V gene TRBV5-6, with 7 positions matching TRBD1. The CDR3 length is 14 residues. In germline, CDR1 is SGHDT, CDR2 YYEEEE. The junction had 2 bases not matched to a gene; V was cut back by 3 bases and J by 2 bases. CDR3 in amino acids: CASSYGTGNQPQHF. The CDR3 region has the DNA TGTGCCAGCAGCTACGGGACAGGCAATCAGCCCCAGCATTTT.

In this sample, this clonotype turned up many times. This chain joins TRBV5-1 and TRBJ2-3; 9 bases line up with TRBD2. CDR1 is SGHRS, CDR2 YFSETQ, per germline. The trim removed 2 bases at V and 6 bases at J, leaving 10 bases unmatched. The CDR3 extends over 16 amino acids. The CDR3 reads CASSFTSGSRPDTQYF. The CDR3, as DNA: TGCGCCAGCAGCTTTACTAGCGGGTCGCGGCCGGATACGCAGTATTTT. Supplemented by reference TRBV5-1 and TRBJ2-3, the full variable domain reads KAGVTQTPRYLIKTRGQQVTLSCSPISGHRSVSWYQQTPGQGLQFLFEYFSETQRNKGNFPGRFSGRQFSNSRSEMNVSTLELGDSALYLCASSFTSGSRPDTQYFGPGTRLTVL.

In its sample, this clonotype was seen a few times. The chain recombines TRBV6-1 with TRBJ2-1, with D possibly TRBD2 on 6 matching bases. This CDR3 comprises 13 residues. Germline lookup yields CDR1 MNHNS and CDR2 SASEGT. V lost 8 bases, J lost 9 bases, and 17 bases lay in between. The DNA of the CDR3 is TGTGCCAGCGAGCGGGCCGGTCAAACTGAGCAGTTCTTC. Translation gives CASERAGQTEQFF.

This clonotype was seen ten or more times. The CDR3 sequence: CASSLVAGPYNEQFF. CDR3 DNA: TGTGCCAGCAGCTTGGTAGCGGGGCCCTACAATGAGCAGTTCTTC. The V and J genes are TRBV7-8 and TRBJ2-1; 8 nucleotides line up with TRBD2. V was clipped by 3 bases and J by 2 bases; unmatched bases: 3. Looked up from germline, CDR1 is SGHVS and CDR2 is FQNEAQ. CDR3 length equals 15 residues.

In its sample, this clonotype was seen many times. The J gene is TRBJ2-1, the V gene TRBV5-1; 12 nucleotides agree with TRBD2. Germline CDR1 and CDR2: SGHRS and YFSETQ. The CDR3 consists of 16 residues. Losses at the gene ends were 2 bases for V and 6 bases for J; bases not matched to a gene: 6. CDR3 sequence (DNA): TGCGCCAGCAGCTTAAGGACTAGCGGGGCTACCAATGAGCAGTTCTTC. This codes for CASSLRTSGATNEQFF.

This clonotype was detected a few times. The rearrangement joins TRBV20-1 to TRBJ2-5, with 7 bases fitting TRBD2. CDR1 and CDR2 (germline): DFQATT, SNEGSKA (reference sequence). The trim removed 0 bases at V and 4 bases at J, leaving 5 bases unmatched. This CDR3 contains 14 residues. CDR3 loop: CSARDVLAAETQYF. CDR3 DNA sequence: TGCAGTGCTAGAGATGTGCTAGCGGCAGAGACCCAGTACTTC.

The V call is TRBV12-3 or TRBV12-4, the J call TRBJ2-7, with D perhaps TRBD2 (5 bases). This CDR3 comprises 14 residues. The V end was cut by 5 bases, the J end by 0 bases, with 11 bases between. For the CDR3, the DNA is TGTGCCAGCAGTCCCGACTACAGCTCCTACGAGCAGTACTTC. It specifies CASSPDYSSYEQYF.

V is TRBV20-1 and J is TRBJ2-7; no clear D gene. Per the germline V gene, CDR1 is DFQATT and CDR2 is SNEGSKA (reference sequence). Trimming shortened V by 7 bases and J by 0 bases, and 7 bases separated the two germline ends. The CDR3 extends over 11 amino acids. CDR3 DNA: TGCAGTGGACTCAGCTCCTACGAGCAGTACTTC. Translating it yields CSGLSSYEQYF.

In this sample, this clonotype turned up a few times. This chain uses TRBV30 with TRBJ1-1; D may be TRBD1 (6 bases). The CDR3 extends over 14 amino acids. V was cut by 1 base and J by 5 bases, with 14 bases left in between. Germline V gives CDR1 GTSNPN, CDR2 SVGIG (reference sequence). Here the CDR3 reads CAWSAGRGGTEAFF. The CDR3 DNA is TGTGCCTGGAGTGCGGGCAGGGGTGGAACTGAAGCTTTCTTT. The full variable domain, its missing parts supplied by reference TRBV30 and TRBJ1-1, is SQTIHQWPATLVQPVGSPLSLECTVEGTSNPNLYWYRQAAGRGLQLLFYSVGIGQISSEVPQNLSASRPQDRQFILSSKKLLLSDSGFYLCAWSAGRGGTEAFFGQGTRLTVV.

The chain employs TRBV30 and TRBJ2-2; no definite D call. V was cut by 2 bases and J by 0 bases, with 7 bases left in between. The CDR3 has 14 amino acids. Germline V gene lookup returns CDR1 GTSNPN and CDR2 SVGIG (reference sequence). For the CDR3, the DNA is TGTGCCTGGAGTCCAGACGCGAACACCGGGGAGCTGTTTTTT. Amino acid sequence: CAWSPDANTGELFF.

This clonotype has only a few counts. The chain links TRBV10-1 to TRBJ2-1; 9 bases align to TRBD2. Germline CDR1 WNHNN, CDR2 SYGVQD (reference sequence). Germline trimming cut 6 bases from V and 3 bases from J; bases unmatched to any gene: 3. This CDR3 spans 14 amino acids. The CDR3 sequence: CASSGLAFYNEQFF. The DNA for the CDR3 is TGCGCCAGCAGCGGACTAGCGTTCTACAATGAGCAGTTCTTC.

This chain connects TRBV2 to TRBJ2-1; 10 bases match TRBD2. The CDR3 spans 15 residues. Germline CDR1 reads SNHLY; CDR2 reads FYNNEI. After removal of 11 bases from V and 5 bases from J, the junction contained 12 bases not matched to a gene. The CDR3 DNA reads TGTGCCGGTCAGGGGGCTAGCGGGAGTAACAATGAGCAGTTCTTC. It is translated as CAGQGASGSNNEQFF.

This clonotype was seen ten or more times. The rearrangement uses TRBV7-9 and TRBJ2-7; TRBD2 matches at 12 bases. V shed 7 bases, J shed 4 bases, and the junction held 5 bases outside the gene matches. CDR1 and CDR2 (germline): SEHNR, FQNEAQ (reference sequence). The CDR3 spans 14 residues. The CDR3 loop is CASTTTSGSYEQYF. CDR3 DNA: TGTGCCAGCACCACGACTAGCGGGAGTTACGAGCAGTACTTC.

The chain employs TRBV28 and TRBJ2-6, with TRBD1 matching 9 bases. Trimming removed 5 bases from V and 1 base from J; junction bases left unmatched: 9. The CDR3 sequence is 18 residues long. The germline V gene encodes CDR1 MDHEN and CDR2 SYDVKM. The CDR3 sequence: CASSPMGQGWSGANVLTF. Written as DNA, the CDR3 is TGTGCCAGCAGTCCCATGGGACAGGGCTGGTCTGGGGCCAACGTCCTGACTTTC.